The source of this TCR beta chain is a study of cytomegalovirus exposure and HLA in healthy donors. Regarding the study as a whole: Associated with cytomegalovirus, according to the listing, were 150 to 200 TCR beta chains. Previous analysis showed most TCR beta V segments were productive about 87% or about 30% of the time. Analysis was carried out at a later point, and it linked a missense DCLRE1C variant to TCR beta V- and J-gene trimming.

This clone was counted only a few times. The antigen is not known. With 60 Vbeta and 13 Jbeta primers, the PCR was carried out. Profiling relied on immunoSEQ multiplex PCR, and the TCRdb table lists in-frame clones only, not all of them. Of tens of thousands of clones in the sample, about 84% are singletons; the top ten hold about 1.2%. V was trimmed by 8 bases and J by 7 bases, leaving 6 bases between them. Germline CDR1 reads MNHNY; CDR2 reads SVGAGI (reference sequence). The CDR3 is 10 residues long. The rearrangement uses TRBV6-6 and TRBJ1-5; D unclear. The specimen sequenced was PBMCs. This clonotype was obtained from a girl aged 2-9 years in good health and CMV-seropositive. CDR3 sequence (DNA): TGTGCCAGCGGGCGACAGCCCCAGCATTTT. Translated, it gives CASGRQPQHF.